A selection of T cell receptor beta chains follows, all from one sample in a study of metastatic and nonmetastatic thyroid tumors. TCRdb re-analyzed the PCR reads through MiXCR. The sample shows fewer than 35,000 clones, 20% to 30% of them seen only once. The sequencing sample was made of blood. The receptors here all came from a female donor with papillary thyroid cancer or a benign thyroid nodule (not recorded which). Some clones in this sample may be carry-over from other donors' samples. Both conserved end residues are part of each CDR3. Each record gives: J gene, V gene, clone size, CDR3 protein. Clone size is not always given. Where it is, it says once, few, many or a class for expanded clones.

>TRBJ1-1|TRBV7-3|many
CASSFDGQANTEAFF
>TRBJ2-3|TRBV5-1|many
CASSSSEWGADTQYF
>TRBJ2-3|TRBV3-1|-
CASSQRGTDPQYF
>TRBJ2-7|TRBV14|many
CASSIRSWGYEQYF
>TRBJ2-7|TRBV12-3/TRBV12-4|-
CASSSGEYEQYF
>TRBJ2-3|TRBV7-3|-
CASSLNRGDTQYF
>TRBJ2-3|TRBV19|many
CASTHPRGGVGTDTQYF
>TRBJ2-1|TRBV29-1|-
CSVRYAAGFNVQFF
>TRBJ2-1|TRBV29-1|few
CSVLRVVFNEQFF
>TRBJ2-7|TRBV7-6|-
CASSQVQGTGNLREQYF
>TRBJ2-1|TRBV30|-
CAWISPWGFNEQFF
>TRBJ1-5|TRBV28|many
CASRGEQFQPQHF
>TRBJ2-7|TRBV20-1|-
CSARWGLAGGYEQYF
>TRBJ2-3|TRBV6-2/TRBV6-3|-
CAISGTEFTTSTDTQYF
>TRBJ1-5|TRBV6-1|medium-sized
CASTDRDQPQHF
>TRBJ1-1|TRBV20-1|-
CSATDGTGNTEALF
>TRBJ1-2|TRBV19|few
CASSPDRCRDGYTF
>TRBJ1-1|TRBV13|many
CASSKQGTEAFF
>TRBJ2-1|TRBV7-3|many
CASSLNTDSYNEQFF
>TRBJ2-7|TRBV5-4|many
CASSLTGRTSYEQYF
>TRBJ2-5|TRBV11-2|-
CASSLTHRGAYLQETQYF
>TRBJ1-1|TRBV19|many
CASSISGTNTEAFF
>TRBJ2-1|TRBV20-1|many
CSARPRLAGGYNEQFF
>TRBJ1-2|TRBV6-5|many
CASSYSTRGNYGYTF
>TRBJ2-6|TRBV10-3|many
CAISEWPGQGSGANVPTF
>TRBJ2-7|TRBV4-2|many
CASSQEMGQGIYEQYF